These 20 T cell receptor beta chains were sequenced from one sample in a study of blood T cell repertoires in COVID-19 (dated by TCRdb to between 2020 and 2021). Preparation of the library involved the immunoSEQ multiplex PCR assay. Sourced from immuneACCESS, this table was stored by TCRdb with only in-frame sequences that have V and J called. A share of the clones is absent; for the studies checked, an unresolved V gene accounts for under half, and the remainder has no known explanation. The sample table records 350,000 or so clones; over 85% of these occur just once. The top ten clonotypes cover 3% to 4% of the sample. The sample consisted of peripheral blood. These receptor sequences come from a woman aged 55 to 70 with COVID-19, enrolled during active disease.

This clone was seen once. CDR3 nucleotide sequence: TGTGCCAGTAGTATAAGGAGGTCTGGGGCCAACGTCCTGACTTTC. Amino acids: CASSIRRSGANVLTF. This rearrangement joins TRBV19 to TRBJ2-6, with a tentative D call TRBD2 (5 bases). CDR1 and CDR2 from the germline V gene are LNHDA and SQIVND (reference sequence). The CDR3 contains 15 residues. V was cut by 2 bases and J by 1 base, with 6 bases left in between.

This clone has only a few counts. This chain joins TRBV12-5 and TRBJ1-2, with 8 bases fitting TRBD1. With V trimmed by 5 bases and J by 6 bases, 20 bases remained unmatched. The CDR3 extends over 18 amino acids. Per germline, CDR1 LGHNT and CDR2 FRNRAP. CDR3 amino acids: CASGPQTDRVGFVNGYTF. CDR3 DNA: TGTGCTAGTGGTCCACAAACGGACAGGGTAGGGTTCGTGAATGGCTACACCTTC.

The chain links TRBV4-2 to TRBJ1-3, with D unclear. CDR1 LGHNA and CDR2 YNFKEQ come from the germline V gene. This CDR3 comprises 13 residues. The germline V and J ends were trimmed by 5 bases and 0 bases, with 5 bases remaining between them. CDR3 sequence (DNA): TGTGCCAGCAGCTTACACTCTGGAAACACCATATATTTT. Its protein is CASSLHSGNTIYF.

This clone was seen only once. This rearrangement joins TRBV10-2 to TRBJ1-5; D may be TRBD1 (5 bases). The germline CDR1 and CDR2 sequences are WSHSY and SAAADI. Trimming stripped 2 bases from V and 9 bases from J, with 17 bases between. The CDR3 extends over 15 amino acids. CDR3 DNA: TGCGCCAGCAGTGAGGCTAAGACAGCGACTCGGCCCCAGCATTTT. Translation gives CASSEAKTATRPQHF.

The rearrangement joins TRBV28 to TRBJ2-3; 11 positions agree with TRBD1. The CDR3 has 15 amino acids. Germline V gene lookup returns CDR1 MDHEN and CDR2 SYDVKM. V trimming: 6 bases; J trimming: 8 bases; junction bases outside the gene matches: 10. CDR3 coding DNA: TGTGCCAGCAGATCCGGGACAGGGGGTTCCAGTACGCAGTATTTT. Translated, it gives CASRSGTGGSSTQYF. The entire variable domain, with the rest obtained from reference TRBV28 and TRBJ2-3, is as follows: DVKVTQSSRYLVKRTGEKVFLECVQDMDHENMFWYRQDPGLGLRLIYFSYDVKMKEKGDIPEGYSVSREKKERFSLILESASTNQTSMYLCASRSGTGGSSTQYFGPGTRLTVL.

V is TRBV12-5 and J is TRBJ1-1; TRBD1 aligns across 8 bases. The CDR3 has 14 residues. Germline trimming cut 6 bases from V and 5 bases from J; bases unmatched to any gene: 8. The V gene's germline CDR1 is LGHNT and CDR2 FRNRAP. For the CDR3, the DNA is TGTGCTAGTGGGATGGGAGACAGGGGAACTGAAGCTTTCTTT. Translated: CASGMGDRGTEAFF.

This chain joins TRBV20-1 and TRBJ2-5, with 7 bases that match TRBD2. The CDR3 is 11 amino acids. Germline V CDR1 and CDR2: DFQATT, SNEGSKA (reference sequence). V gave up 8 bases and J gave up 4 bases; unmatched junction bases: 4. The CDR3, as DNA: TGCAGTTCGGCGGGGGTAGAGACCCAGTACTTC. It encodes CSSAGVETQYF.

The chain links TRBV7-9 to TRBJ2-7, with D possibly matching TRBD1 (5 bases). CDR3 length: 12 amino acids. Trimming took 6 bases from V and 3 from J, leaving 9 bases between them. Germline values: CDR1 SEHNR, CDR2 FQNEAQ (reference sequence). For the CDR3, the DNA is TGTGCCAGCAGTACGCAGGGCTACGAGCAGTACTTC. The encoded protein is CASSTQGYEQYF.

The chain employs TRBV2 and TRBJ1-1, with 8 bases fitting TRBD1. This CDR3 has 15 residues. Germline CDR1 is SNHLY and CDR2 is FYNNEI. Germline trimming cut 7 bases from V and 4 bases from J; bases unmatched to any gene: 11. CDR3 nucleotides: TGTGCCAGCACCACTCAACAGGGGGTTGGCACTGAAGCTTTCTTT. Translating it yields CASTTQQGVGTEAFF.

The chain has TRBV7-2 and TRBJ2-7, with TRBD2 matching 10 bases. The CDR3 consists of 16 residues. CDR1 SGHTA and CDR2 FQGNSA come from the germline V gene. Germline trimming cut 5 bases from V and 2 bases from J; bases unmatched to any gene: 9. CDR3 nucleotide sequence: TGTGCCAGCAGCGTAGTTAGCGGGGGGTCCACCTACGAGCAGTACTTC. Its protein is CASSVVSGGSTYEQYF.

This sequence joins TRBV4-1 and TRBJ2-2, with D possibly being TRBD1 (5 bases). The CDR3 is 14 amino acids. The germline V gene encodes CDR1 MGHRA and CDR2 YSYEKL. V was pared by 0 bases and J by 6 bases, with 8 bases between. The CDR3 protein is CASSQDRVPGELFF. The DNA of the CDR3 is TGCGCCAGCAGCCAAGACAGGGTACCCGGGGAGCTGTTTTTT.

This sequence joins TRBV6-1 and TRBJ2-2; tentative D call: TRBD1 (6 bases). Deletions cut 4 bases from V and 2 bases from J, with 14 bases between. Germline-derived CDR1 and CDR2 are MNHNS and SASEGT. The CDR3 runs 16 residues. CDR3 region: CASSGQTGSNTGELFF. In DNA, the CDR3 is TGTGCCAGCAGTGGACAAACAGGGTCAAACACCGGGGAGCTGTTTTTT.

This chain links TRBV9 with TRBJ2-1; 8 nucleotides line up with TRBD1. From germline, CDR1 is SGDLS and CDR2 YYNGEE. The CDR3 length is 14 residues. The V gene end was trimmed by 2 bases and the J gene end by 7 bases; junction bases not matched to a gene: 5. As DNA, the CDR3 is TGTGCCAGCAGCGTTGACAGGGGTGGGAATGAGCAGTTCTTC. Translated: CASSVDRGGNEQFF. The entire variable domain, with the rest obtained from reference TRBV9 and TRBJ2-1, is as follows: DSGVTQTPKHLITATGQRVTLRCSPRSGDLSVYWYQQSLDQGLQFLIQYYNGEERAKGNILERFSAQQFPDLHSELNLSSLELGDSALYFCASSVDRGGNEQFFGPGTRLTVL.

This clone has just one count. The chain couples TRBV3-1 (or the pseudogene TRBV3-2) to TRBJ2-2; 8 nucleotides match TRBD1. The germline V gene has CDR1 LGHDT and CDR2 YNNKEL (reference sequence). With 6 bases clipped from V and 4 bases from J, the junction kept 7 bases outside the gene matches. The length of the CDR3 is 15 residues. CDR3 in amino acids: CASSRQGLITGELFF. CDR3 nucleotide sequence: TGTGCCAGCAGTCGACAGGGGTTAATCACCGGGGAGCTGTTTTTT.

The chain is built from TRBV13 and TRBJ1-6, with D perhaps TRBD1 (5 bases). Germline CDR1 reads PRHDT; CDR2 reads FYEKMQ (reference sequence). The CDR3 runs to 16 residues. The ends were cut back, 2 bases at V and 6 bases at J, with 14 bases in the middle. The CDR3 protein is CASSLRRLGGNSPLHF. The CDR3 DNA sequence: TGTGCCAGCAGCTTACGTCGCCTGGGGGGTAATTCACCCCTCCACTTT.

CDR3 DNA: TGCGCCAGCAGCTTATACCAGGGGGACTATGGCTACACCTTC. This encodes CASSLYQGDYGYTF. J is TRBJ1-2 and V is TRBV5-1; 7 bases align to TRBD1. V dropped 2 bases and J dropped 3; count of bases not matched to a gene: 4. Germline V gene sequence: CDR1 SGHRS, CDR2 YFSETQ. This CDR3 spans 14 amino acids.

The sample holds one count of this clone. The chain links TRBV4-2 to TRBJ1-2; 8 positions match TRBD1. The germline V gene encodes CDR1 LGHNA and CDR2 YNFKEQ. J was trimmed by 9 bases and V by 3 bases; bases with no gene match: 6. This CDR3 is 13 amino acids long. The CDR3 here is CASSQPGQARYTF. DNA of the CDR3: TGTGCCAGCAGCCAGCCGGGACAGGCTCGCTACACCTTC.

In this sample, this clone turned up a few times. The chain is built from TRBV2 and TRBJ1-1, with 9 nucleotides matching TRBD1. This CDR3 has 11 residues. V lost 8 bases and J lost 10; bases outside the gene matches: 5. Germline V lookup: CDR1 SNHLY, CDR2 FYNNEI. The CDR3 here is CASHRGRIAFF. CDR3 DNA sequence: TGTGCCAGCCACAGGGGGCGAATAGCTTTCTTT.

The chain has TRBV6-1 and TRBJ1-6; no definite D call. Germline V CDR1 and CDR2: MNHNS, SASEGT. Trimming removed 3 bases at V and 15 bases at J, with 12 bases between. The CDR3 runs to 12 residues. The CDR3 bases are TGTGCCAGCAGTGAGTTGTACGGAGTCCTCCACTTT. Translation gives CASSELYGVLHF.

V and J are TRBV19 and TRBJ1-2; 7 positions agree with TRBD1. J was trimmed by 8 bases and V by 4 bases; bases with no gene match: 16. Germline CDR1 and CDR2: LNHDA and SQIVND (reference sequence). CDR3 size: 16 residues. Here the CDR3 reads CASSTSGTALGLGYTF. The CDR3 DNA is TGTGCCAGTAGTACCTCCGGGACAGCCCTAGGACTCGGCTACACCTTC.